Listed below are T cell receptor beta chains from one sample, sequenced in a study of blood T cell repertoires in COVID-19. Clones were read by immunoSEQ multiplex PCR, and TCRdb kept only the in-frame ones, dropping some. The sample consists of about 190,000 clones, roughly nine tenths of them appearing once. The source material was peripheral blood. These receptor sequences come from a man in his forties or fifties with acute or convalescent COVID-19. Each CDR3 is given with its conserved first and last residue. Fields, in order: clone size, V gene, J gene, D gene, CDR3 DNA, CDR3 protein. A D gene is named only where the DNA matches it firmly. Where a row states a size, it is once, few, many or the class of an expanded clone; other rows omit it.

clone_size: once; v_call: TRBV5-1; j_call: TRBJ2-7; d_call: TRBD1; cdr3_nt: TGCGCCAGCAGCCCAGGACAGGTCGGCTACGAGCAGTACTTC; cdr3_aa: CASSPGQVGYEQYF
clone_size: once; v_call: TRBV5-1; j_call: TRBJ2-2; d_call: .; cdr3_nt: TGCGCCAGCAGCTGGGGCTGGGACATGTCGAACACCGGGGAGCTGTTTTTT; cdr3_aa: CASSWGWDMSNTGELFF
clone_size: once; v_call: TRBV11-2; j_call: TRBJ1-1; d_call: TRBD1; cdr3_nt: TGTGCCAGCAGAGCGACAGGGGCGAACGCTGAAGCTTTCTTT; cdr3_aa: CASRATGANAEAFF
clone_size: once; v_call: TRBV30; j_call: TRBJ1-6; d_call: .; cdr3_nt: TGTGCCTGGAGTGTATCACGGGATTCACCCCTCCACTTT; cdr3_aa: CAWSVSRDSPLHF
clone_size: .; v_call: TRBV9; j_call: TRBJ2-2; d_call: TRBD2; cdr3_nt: TGTGCCAGCAGACTAGCGGGGGGCGAGGGTACCGGGGAGCTGTTTTTT; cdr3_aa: CASRLAGGEGTGELFF
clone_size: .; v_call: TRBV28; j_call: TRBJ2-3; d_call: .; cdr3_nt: TGTGCCAGCACCGCTAGGTTGGATACGCAGTATTTT; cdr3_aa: CASTARLDTQYF
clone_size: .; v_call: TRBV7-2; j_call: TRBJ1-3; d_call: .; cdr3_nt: TGTGCCAGCAGCTTAGTAAAAGTAGGGGGGGGACACTCTGGAAACACCATATATTTT; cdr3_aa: CASSLVKVGGGHSGNTIYF
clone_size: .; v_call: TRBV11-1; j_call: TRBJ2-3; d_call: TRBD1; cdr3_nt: TGTGCCAGCAGCTTAAGACAGGGGAAGGCAGATACGCAGTATTTT; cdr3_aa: CASSLRQGKADTQYF
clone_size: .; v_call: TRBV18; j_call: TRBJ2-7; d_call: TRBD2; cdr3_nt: TGTGCCAGCTCAATACTAGCGGGGGGTTCCTACGAGCAGTACTTC; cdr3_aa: CASSILAGGSYEQYF
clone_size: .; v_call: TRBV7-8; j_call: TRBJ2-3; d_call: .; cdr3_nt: TGTGCCAGCAGCTTAGAGGGCGGGGACGCAACAGATACGCAGTATTTT; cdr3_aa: CASSLEGGDATDTQYF
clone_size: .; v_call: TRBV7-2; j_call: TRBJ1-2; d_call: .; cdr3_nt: TGTGCCAGCAGCGGAGACCTCGGGGGCTATGGCTACACCTTC; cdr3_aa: CASSGDLGGYGYTF
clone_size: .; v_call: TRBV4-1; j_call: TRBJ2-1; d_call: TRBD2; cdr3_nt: TGCGCCAGCAGCCAAGCCGAGAGGACTAGCGGGGGGGCCGTAGGGAATGAGCAGTTCTTC; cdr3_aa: CASSQAERTSGGAVGNEQFF
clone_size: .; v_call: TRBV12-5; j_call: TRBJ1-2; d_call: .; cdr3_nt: TGTGCTAGTGGTTTGGGACACTCTAACTATGGCTACACCTTC; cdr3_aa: CASGLGHSNYGYTF
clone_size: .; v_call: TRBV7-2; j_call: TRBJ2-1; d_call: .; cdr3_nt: TGTGCCAGCAGCTTAGGGCTAGGGGGATACAATGAGCAGTTCTTC; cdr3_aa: CASSLGLGGYNEQFF
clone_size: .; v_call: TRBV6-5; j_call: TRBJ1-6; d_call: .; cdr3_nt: TGTGCCAGCAGTTACTCGTTCTGGGGGGATAATTCACCCCTCCACTTT; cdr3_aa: CASSYSFWGDNSPLHF
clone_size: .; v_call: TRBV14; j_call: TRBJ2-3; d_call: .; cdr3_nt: TGTGCCAGCAGCCAAGATTGGGCTCTCAGTGGGACAGATACGCAGTATTTT; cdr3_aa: CASSQDWALSGTDTQYF
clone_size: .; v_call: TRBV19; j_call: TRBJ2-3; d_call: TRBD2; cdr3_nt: TGTGCCAGTAGCGGGGGGGCCTTGGCAGATACGCAGTATTTT; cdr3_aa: CASSGGALADTQYF
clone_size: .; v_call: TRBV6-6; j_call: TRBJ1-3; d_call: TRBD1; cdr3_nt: TGTGCCAGCAGGCCACAGGGGGCATCTGGAAACACCATATATTTT; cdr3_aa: CASRPQGASGNTIYF
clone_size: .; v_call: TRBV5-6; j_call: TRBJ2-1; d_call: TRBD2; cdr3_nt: TGTGCCAGCAGCTTGGCTCTAGCGGGGGTCTACAATGAGCAGTTCTTC; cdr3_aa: CASSLALAGVYNEQFF
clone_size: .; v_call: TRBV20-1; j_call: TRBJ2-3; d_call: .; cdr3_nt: TGCAGTGCTAGAGACCACGGTACGCAGTATTTT; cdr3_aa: CSARDHGTQYF
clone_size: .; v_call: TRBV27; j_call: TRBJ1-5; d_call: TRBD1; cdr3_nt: TGTGCCAGCAGTCGTGGGACAGGGTTCAATCAGCCCCAGCATTTT; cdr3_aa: CASSRGTGFNQPQHF
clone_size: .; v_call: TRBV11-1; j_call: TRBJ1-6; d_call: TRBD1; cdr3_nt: TGTGCCAGCAGCTTACGTCTGGGACAGGGCGTGTCACCCCTCCACTTT; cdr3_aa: CASSLRLGQGVSPLHF
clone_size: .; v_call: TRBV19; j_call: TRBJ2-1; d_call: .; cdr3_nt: TGTGCCAGTAGTATTGGAGGAACCTACAATGAGCAGTTCTTC; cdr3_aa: CASSIGGTYNEQFF
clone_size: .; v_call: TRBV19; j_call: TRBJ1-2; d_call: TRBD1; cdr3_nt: TGTGCCAGTAGGGACAGGGAGCTTGGCTACACCTTC; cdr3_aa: CASRDRELGYTF
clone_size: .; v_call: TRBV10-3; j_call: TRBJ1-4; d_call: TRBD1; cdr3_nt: TGTGCCACCAGGGGACAGGGGGCGGGGAAGACTAATGAAAAACTGTTTTTT; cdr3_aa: CATRGQGAGKTNEKLFF
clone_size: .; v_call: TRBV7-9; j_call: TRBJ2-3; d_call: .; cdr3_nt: TGTGCCAGCACCTCTATTCCTAGCGCGGTAGATACGCAGTATTTT; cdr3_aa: CASTSIPSAVDTQYF
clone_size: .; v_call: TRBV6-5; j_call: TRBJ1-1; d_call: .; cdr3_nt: TGTGCCAGCAAAGGACAGTACGCTGAAGCTTTCTTT; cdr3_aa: CASKGQYAEAFF
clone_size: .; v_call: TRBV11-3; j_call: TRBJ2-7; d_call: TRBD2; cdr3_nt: TGTGCCAGCAGCTTCGTGCGGGGGGGCTCCTACGAGCAGTACTTC; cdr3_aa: CASSFVRGGSYEQYF
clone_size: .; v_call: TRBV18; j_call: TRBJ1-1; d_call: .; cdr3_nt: TGTGCCAGCTCATTCGGTGGGGGAGGTGTCACTGAAGCTTTCTTT; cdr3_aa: CASSFGGGGVTEAFF
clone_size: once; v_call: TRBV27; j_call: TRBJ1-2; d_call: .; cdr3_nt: TGTGCCAGCAGTTTAGGGGCAAACTATGGCTACACCTTC; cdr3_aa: CASSLGANYGYTF
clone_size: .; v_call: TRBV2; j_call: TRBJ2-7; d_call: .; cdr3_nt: TGTGCCAGCAGTGGGCGGGAGCAGTACTTC; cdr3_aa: CASSGREQYF
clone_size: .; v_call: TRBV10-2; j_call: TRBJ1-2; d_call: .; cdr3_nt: TGCGCCAGCAGTGAGGGGGCAGGGTATGGCTACACCTTC; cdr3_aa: CASSEGAGYGYTF
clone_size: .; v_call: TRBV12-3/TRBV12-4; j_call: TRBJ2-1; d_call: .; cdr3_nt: TGTGCCAGCAGGGAGAATAGGGGGAATGAGCAGTTCTTC; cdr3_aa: CASRENRGNEQFF
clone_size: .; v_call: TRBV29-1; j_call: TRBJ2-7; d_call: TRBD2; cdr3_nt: TGCAGCGTTGGGCGGGGGGTCTACGAGCAGTACTTC; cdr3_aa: CSVGRGVYEQYF
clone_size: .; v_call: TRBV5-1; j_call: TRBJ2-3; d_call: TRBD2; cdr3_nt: TGCGCCAGCAGCCTTAGCGGGGCGCTCAGAATAGATACGCAGTATTTT; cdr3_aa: CASSLSGALRIDTQYF
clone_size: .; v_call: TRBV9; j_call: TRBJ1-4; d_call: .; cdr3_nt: TGTGCCAGCAGCCCTAGGATCGGGGGAGGAGAAAAACTGTTTTTT; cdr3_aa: CASSPRIGGGEKLFF
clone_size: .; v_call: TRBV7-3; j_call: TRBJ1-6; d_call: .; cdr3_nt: TGTGCCAGCAGCTTCCGGGGGAAGGATTCACCCCTCCACTTT; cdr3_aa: CASSFRGKDSPLHF
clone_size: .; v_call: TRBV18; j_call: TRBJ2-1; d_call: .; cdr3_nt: TGTGCCAGCCGCACGTCGCAGGGCCCCTCCTACAATGAGCAGTTCTTC; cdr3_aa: CASRTSQGPSYNEQFF
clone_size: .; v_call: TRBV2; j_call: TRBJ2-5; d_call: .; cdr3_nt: TGTGCCATTACATCCCGGGACTCAGAGACCCAGTACTTC; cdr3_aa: CAITSRDSETQYF
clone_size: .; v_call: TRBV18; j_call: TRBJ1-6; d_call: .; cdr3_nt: TGTGCCAGCTCACCACCCGGACTCCTTGGGGATTCACCCCTCCACTTT; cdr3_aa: CASSPPGLLGDSPLHF
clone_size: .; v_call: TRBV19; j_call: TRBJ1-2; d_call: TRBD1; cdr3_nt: TGTGCCAGTGGGAAGGACAGGGCGGCTTACACCTTC; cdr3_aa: CASGKDRAAYTF
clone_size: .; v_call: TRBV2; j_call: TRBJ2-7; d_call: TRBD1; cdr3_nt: TGTGCCAGCAGGTCCGGGACAGGAATCTACGAGCAGTACTTC; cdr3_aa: CASRSGTGIYEQYF
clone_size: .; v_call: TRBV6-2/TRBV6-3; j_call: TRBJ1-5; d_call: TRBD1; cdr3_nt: TGTGCCAGCAGTGGGGTCTCTCCGGGACAGATAAGCAATCAGCCCCAGCATTTT; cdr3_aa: CASSGVSPGQISNQPQHF
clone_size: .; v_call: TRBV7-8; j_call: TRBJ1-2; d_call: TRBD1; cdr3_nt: TGTGCCAGCAGCCCAAGTGCGGGACAGGGGTACTATGGCTACACCTTC; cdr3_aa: CASSPSAGQGYYGYTF
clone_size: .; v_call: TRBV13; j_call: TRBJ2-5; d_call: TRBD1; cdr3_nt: TGTGCCAGCAGCCGTTACAGGGGCCAAGAGACCCAGTACTTC; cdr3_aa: CASSRYRGQETQYF
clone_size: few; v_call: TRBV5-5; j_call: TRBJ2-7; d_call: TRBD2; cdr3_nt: TGTGCCAGCAGCCGCTCACTAGCGGGGGGCCTGGGCGAGCAGTACTTC; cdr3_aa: CASSRSLAGGLGEQYF
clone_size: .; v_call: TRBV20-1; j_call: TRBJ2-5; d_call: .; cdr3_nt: TGCAGTGCTAGTACGGGTAACCAAGAGACCCAGTACTTC; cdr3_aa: CSASTGNQETQYF
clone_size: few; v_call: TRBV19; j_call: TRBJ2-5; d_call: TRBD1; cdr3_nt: TGTGCCAGTAGTATAGGTCCGACAGGGGGAGAGACCCAGTACTTC; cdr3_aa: CASSIGPTGGETQYF
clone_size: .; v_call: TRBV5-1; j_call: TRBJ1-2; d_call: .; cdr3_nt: TGCGCCAGCAGCTTGGACCCCGCGGGGGCGGGATATGGCTACACCTTC; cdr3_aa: CASSLDPAGAGYGYTF
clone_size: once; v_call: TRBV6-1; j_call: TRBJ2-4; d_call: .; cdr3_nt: TGTGCCAGCAGTGAACTTTCGGACGGGAGCAAAAACATTCAGTACTTC; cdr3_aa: CASSELSDGSKNIQYF
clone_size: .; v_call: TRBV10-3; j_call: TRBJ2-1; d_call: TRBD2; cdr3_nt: TGTGCCATCAGTGAGTCAACGGGGGGGGTCAATGAGCAGTTCTTC; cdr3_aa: CAISESTGGVNEQFF
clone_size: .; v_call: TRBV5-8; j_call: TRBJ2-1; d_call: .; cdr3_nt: TGTGCCAGCAGCTTGGGTAGCGTGGGCTACAATGAGCAGTTCTTC; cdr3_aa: CASSLGSVGYNEQFF
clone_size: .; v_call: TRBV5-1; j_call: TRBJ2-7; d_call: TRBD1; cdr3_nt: TGCGCCAGCAGCCCCGACAGGGTTAATTCCTACGAGCAGTACTTC; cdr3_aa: CASSPDRVNSYEQYF
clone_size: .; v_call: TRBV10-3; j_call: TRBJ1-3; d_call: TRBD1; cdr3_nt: TGTGCCATCAGAGAATCTACAGGGGATCCTGGAAACACCATATATTTT; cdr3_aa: CAIRESTGDPGNTIYF
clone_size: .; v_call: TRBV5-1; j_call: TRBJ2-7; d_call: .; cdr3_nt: TGCGCCAGCAGCTTGAACAAGGGGCCCTACGAGCAGTACTTC; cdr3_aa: CASSLNKGPYEQYF
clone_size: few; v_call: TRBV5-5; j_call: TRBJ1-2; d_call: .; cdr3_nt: TGTGCCAGCAGCCCCGCTCGGGGAGGAGGCTATGGCTACACCTTC; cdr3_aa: CASSPARGGGYGYTF